Here is one TCR beta chain with its context. This entry comes from a study of T cells in Graves' hyperthyroidism and ophthalmopathy. CDR1 is SNHLY and CDR2 is FYNNEI in the germline V gene. This CDR3 contains 15 residues. The ends lost 3 bases at V and 2 bases at J; junction bases unmatched: 3. Regions amplified from RNA transcripts were the TCR beta CDR3 regions. TCR CDR3 underwent first-round RT-PCR with the HTBI primer set. A single record per CDR3 protein comes from TCRdb applying MiXCR to the multiplex PCR reads. The sample contains 700,000 to 950,000 distinct CDR3 sequences, under 45% of which appear only once.

The material sequenced was blood. The clonotype originates from a woman aged 40 to 49 with Graves' hyperthyroidism. The V and J genes are TRBV2 and TRBJ2-3; the match to TRBD2 covers 9 bases. CDR3 nucleotide sequence: TGTGCCAGCAGTGATGCGGGGGGGATCACAGATACGCAGTATTTT. Encoded protein: CASSDAGGITDTQYF.